The 6 T cell receptor beta chains below all came from one sample that was sequenced in a study of blood T cells in healthy people across ages (dated by TCRdb to between 2015 and 2016). Library generation was performed with 5' RACE. Sequencing was carried out with an Illumina HiSeq 2500. A second PCR of roughly 6 to 11 cycles was run with a J-beta primer mix and a sample-barcoded 5' primer. TCRdb itself trimmed the public reads at Q25 with fastp, ran MiXCR and retained productive beta chains. Every CDR3 protein is listed once, alongside the most common genes and DNA of its rows. Recorded for this sample are hundreds of thousands of distinct CDR3 sequences; around 48% of them occurred a single time. Clones ranked in the top ten supply 30% to 40% of the sample. Sequences were obtained from blood. The receptors here all came from a woman aged 60-70 years in good health.

The V call is TRBV4-2, the J call TRBJ1-6; 7 bases line up with TRBD1. V lost 0 bases to trimming and J lost 7 bases; unmatched junction nucleotides: 6. The CDR3 loop spans 16 amino acids. The germline V gene has CDR1 LGHNA and CDR2 YNFKEQ. CDR3 nucleotides: TGTGCCAGCAGCCAAGACAGGGGGATTGGGAATTCACCCCTCCACTTT. It translates to CASSQDRGIGNSPLHF.

This chain uses TRBV7-8 with TRBJ2-1; 10 bases align to TRBD2. After removal of 1 base from V and 10 bases from J, the junction contained 7 bases not matched to a gene. CDR3 length: 15 amino acids. Germline-derived CDR1 and CDR2 are SGHVS and FQNEAQ. The chain's CDR3 is CASSLGGLAASEQFF. The CDR3 DNA sequence: TGTGCCAGCAGCTTAGGAGGACTAGCGGCGAGCGAGCAGTTCTTC.

The chain links TRBV20-1 to TRBJ2-1; 10 nucleotides agree with TRBD2. The CDR3 length is 13 residues. The germline gives CDR1 DFQATT, CDR2 SNEGSKA (reference sequence). With 1 base clipped from V and 7 bases from J, the junction kept 1 base outside the gene matches. The CDR3 reads CSARGSGRNEQFF. DNA of the CDR3: TGCAGTGCTAGAGGTAGCGGGAGGAATGAGCAGTTCTTC.

CDR3 sequence: CASSSGGRTYNEQFF. The DNA for the CDR3 is TGCGCCAGCAGCTCTGGAGGCCGGACCTACAATGAGCAGTTCTTC. The J gene is TRBJ2-1, the V gene TRBV4-3, with a weak D call TRBD2 (5 bases). Trimming took off 5 bases at V and 2 bases at J, with 13 bases between the two ends. CDR1 and CDR2 (germline): LGHNA, YSLEER. This CDR3 contains 15 residues.

This clonotype was seen a handful of times. The V call is TRBV20-1, the J call TRBJ2-1, with 13 bases lining up with TRBD2. The V and J ends lost 6 bases and 3 bases, in that order; junction bases with no gene match: 5. This CDR3 region has 15 residues. Germline CDR1 is DFQATT and CDR2 is SNEGSKA (reference sequence). The CDR3, as DNA: TGCAGTGCGAGGGGACTAGCGGGAATCTACAATGAGCAGTTCTTC. Translated: CSARGLAGIYNEQFF.

The chain is built from TRBV20-1 and TRBJ2-7, with D perhaps matching TRBD2 (5 bases). V gave up 4 bases and J gave up 2 bases, with 18 bases separating them. This CDR3 is built from 15 residues. Germline CDR1 DFQATT, CDR2 SNEGSKA (reference sequence). As DNA, the CDR3 is TGCAGTGCTACGGCGACTATGCGATTAACCTACGAGCAGTACTTC. Translating gives CSATATMRLTYEQYF.